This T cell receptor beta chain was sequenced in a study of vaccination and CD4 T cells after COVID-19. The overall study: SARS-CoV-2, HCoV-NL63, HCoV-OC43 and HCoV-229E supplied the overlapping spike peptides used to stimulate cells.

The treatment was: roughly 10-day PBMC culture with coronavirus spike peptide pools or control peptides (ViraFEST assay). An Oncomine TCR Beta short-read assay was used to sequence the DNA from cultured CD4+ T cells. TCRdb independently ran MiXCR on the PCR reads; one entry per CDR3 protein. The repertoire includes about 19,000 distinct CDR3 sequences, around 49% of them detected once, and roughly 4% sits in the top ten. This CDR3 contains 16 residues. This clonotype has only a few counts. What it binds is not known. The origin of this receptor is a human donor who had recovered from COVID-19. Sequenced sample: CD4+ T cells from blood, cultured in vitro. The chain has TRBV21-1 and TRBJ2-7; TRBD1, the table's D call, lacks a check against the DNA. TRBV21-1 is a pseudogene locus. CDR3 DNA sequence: TGTGCCAGCAGCTTAGGTCCGGGGGGGATACTTTACGAGCAGTACTTC. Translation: CASSLGPGGILYEQYF.